These T cell receptor beta chains were read from a single sample in a study of T cells in Graves' hyperthyroidism and ophthalmopathy. TCRdb independently ran MiXCR on the multiplex PCR reads; one entry per CDR3 protein. The table includes 250,000 to 300,000 distinct CDR3 sequences, about an eighth detected once. The sequenced sample consisted of blood. Source of these receptors: a young woman with Graves' hyperthyroidism that later progressed to Graves' ophthalmopathy. CDR3s include the opening cysteine and the closing phenylalanine or tryptophan. The order of the fields is D gene, J gene, clone size, V gene, CDR3 length, CDR3 DNA, CDR3 protein. The D gene is left open where the match is weak. Part of the rows lack a size; the others show once, few, many or a class for expanded clones.

D: -; J: TRBJ2-7; size: many; V: TRBV11-2; length: 11; DNA: TGTGCCAGCAGCTTTGCCGACGAGCAGTACTTC; CDR3: CASSFADEQYF
D: -; J: TRBJ2-7; size: many; V: TRBV20-1; length: 17; DNA: TGCAGTGCTAGAGCACCCCCCTTAGGGGGACTTATCTACGAGCAGTACTTC; CDR3: CSARAPPLGGLIYEQYF
D: -; J: TRBJ2-7; size: many; V: TRBV6-1; length: 11; DNA: TGTGCCAGCAAAGCCTCCTACGAGCAGTACTTC; CDR3: CASKASYEQYF
D: -; J: TRBJ2-3; size: many; V: TRBV14; length: 18; DNA: TGTGCCAGCAGCCAAGATAAGTGGGGCAGGACTAGCACAGATACGCAGTATTTT; CDR3: CASSQDKWGRTSTDTQYF
D: -; J: TRBJ2-1; size: -; V: TRBV5-4; length: 11; DNA: TGTGCCAGCAGCGGTGGCCGGGAGCAGTTCTTC; CDR3: CASSGGREQFF
D: -; J: TRBJ2-1; size: few; V: TRBV20-1; length: 12; DNA: TGCAGTGCTAAGGCCCAAACAGGGGAGCAGTTCTTC; CDR3: CSAKAQTGEQFF
D: -; J: TRBJ1-1; size: many; V: TRBV20-1; length: 16; DNA: TGCAGTGCTAGAGATCCTGGCGGAGGCCCGAACACTGAAGCTTTCTTT; CDR3: CSARDPGGGPNTEAFF
D: -; J: TRBJ1-6; size: -; V: TRBV6-1; length: 14; DNA: TGTGCCAGCTACCGAGATGGCAGTAATTCACCCCTCCACTTT; CDR3: CASYRDGSNSPLHF
D: -; J: TRBJ2-7; size: -; V: TRBV12-3/TRBV12-4; length: 16; DNA: TGTGCCAGCAGTTTAAATCCCGCGGTCAGCTCCTACGAGCAGTACTTC; CDR3: CASSLNPAVSSYEQYF
D: -; J: TRBJ2-5; size: -; V: TRBV7-9; length: 13; DNA: TGTGCCAGCAGCGGGGTGCTGAGGGAGACCCAGTACTTC; CDR3: CASSGVLRETQYF
D: -; J: TRBJ1-1; size: many; V: TRBV20-1; length: 11; DNA: TGCAGTGCGGCCGGGACACCAGGGGCTTTCTTT; CDR3: CSAAGTPGAFF
D: TRBD1; J: TRBJ2-1; size: many; V: TRBV27; length: 14; DNA: TGTGCCACCGTCCCCCTTAGGGGGCGAAATGAGCAGTTCTTC; CDR3: CATVPLRGRNEQFF
D: -; J: TRBJ2-1; size: many; V: TRBV19; length: 14; DNA: TGTGCCAGTAGTATAGATGCGAGGTACAATGAGCAGTTCTTC; CDR3: CASSIDARYNEQFF
D: -; J: TRBJ1-6; size: many; V: TRBV12-3/TRBV12-4; length: 13; DNA: TGTGCCAGCAGTTACGTATCAGGCGGACCCCTCCACTTT; CDR3: CASSYVSGGPLHF
D: -; J: TRBJ2-2; size: many; V: TRBV7-2; length: 15; DNA: TGTGCCAGCAGCTCCATCTTTTGGGGACCCGGGGAGCTGTTTTTT; CDR3: CASSSIFWGPGELFF
D: TRBD1; J: TRBJ2-7; size: many; V: TRBV30; length: 15; DNA: TGTGCCTGGAGGAGGGACAGTCTCACTCCTGAGGAGCAGTACTTC; CDR3: CAWRRDSLTPEEQYF
D: -; J: TRBJ2-3; size: many; V: TRBV28; length: 15; DNA: TGTGCCAGCAGAAGTGCCGGATTGCGCACAGATACGCAGTATTTT; CDR3: CASRSAGLRTDTQYF
D: -; J: TRBJ2-7; size: few; V: TRBV4-3; length: 15; DNA: TGCGCCAGCAGCCATCCCCAGGGAAGGTCCTACGAGCAGTACTTC; CDR3: CASSHPQGRSYEQYF
D: TRBD1; J: TRBJ2-1; size: many; V: TRBV20-1; length: 14; DNA: TGCAGTGCTATCCGGGACAGGGGCGGCCATGAGCAGTTCTTC; CDR3: CSAIRDRGGHEQFF
D: TRBD2; J: TRBJ2-7; size: -; V: TRBV4-3; length: 15; DNA: TGCGCCAGCAGCCAAAGGCTAGCGGGAGGTGACGAGCAGTACTTC; CDR3: CASSQRLAGGDEQYF
D: TRBD1; J: TRBJ2-5; size: -; V: TRBV5-1; length: 15; DNA: TGCGCCAGCAGCACCCGGACAGGGGGGCAAGAGACCCAGTACTTC; CDR3: CASSTRTGGQETQYF
D: TRBD1; J: TRBJ1-6; size: many; V: TRBV30; length: 14; DNA: TGTGCCTGGCCCCGGGACAGCCATAATTCACCCCTCCACTTT; CDR3: CAWPRDSHNSPLHF
D: TRBD2; J: TRBJ2-4; size: many; V: TRBV28; length: 14; DNA: TGTGCCAGCAGTATCACGGGAGGGGGGAACATTCAGTACTTC; CDR3: CASSITGGGNIQYF
D: -; J: TRBJ2-3; size: many; V: TRBV4-1; length: 15; DNA: TGCGCCAGCAGCCAAGATCAGGCAAACACAGATACGCAGTATTTT; CDR3: CASSQDQANTDTQYF
D: -; J: TRBJ2-2; size: many; V: TRBV2; length: 14; DNA: TGTGCCAGTATTAGGGGGGGCGCCGGCGGGGAGCTGTTTTTT; CDR3: CASIRGGAGGELFF
D: -; J: TRBJ2-1; size: many; V: TRBV27; length: 14; DNA: TGTGCCAGCAGATACCAGGGGGGGGGAAATGAGCAGTTCTTC; CDR3: CASRYQGGGNEQFF
D: -; J: TRBJ1-3; size: many; V: TRBV12-3/TRBV12-4; length: 14; DNA: TGTGCCAGCAGTTTACACAGGTCCGGAAACACCATATATTTT; CDR3: CASSLHRSGNTIYF
D: TRBD1; J: TRBJ2-3; size: many; V: TRBV20-1; length: 14; DNA: TGCAGTGCTAAGACAGGGAGAAAATCAGATACGCAGTATTTT; CDR3: CSAKTGRKSDTQYF